This T cell receptor beta chain was obtained from a study of cytomegalovirus exposure and HLA in healthy donors. Study results and limitations: There were 150 to 200 TCR beta chains listed as cytomegalovirus-associated. Rarity held for most TCR sequences, but there were some public TCRs that occurred in many donors. TCR beta V- and J-gene trimming was later associated with a missense DCLRE1C variant.

A note on this clone: The antigen is unknown.

V lost 0 bases and J lost 5; bases outside the gene matches: 5. The germline V gene has CDR1 SGDLS and CDR2 YYNGEE. The CDR3 length is 16 residues. The PCR contained 60 Vbeta and 13 Jbeta primers. The protocol was immunoSEQ multiplex PCR, while the TCRdb copy is restricted to in-frame clones and leaves out a portion. This table holds approximately 280,000 clones, just over 85% found once. The specimen sequenced was PBMCs. The chain recombines TRBV9 with TRBJ2-1; TRBD2 agrees at 10 bases. This TCR came from a man aged 35-49 years in good health and CMV-seropositive. CDR3 sequence (DNA): TGTGCCAGCAGCGTAGGGGGACTAGCGAACGACAATGAGCAGTTCTTC. This sequence encodes CASSVGGLANDNEQFF.